This T cell receptor (beta chain) originates from a study of T cells in Graves' hyperthyroidism and ophthalmopathy. Template material for amplifying TCR beta CDR3 regions consisted of RNA transcripts. Researchers ran a first-round RT-PCR on the TCR CDR3 using the HTBI primer set. TCRdb reanalysed the multiplex PCR reads using MiXCR and keeps one entry per CDR3 protein. Of roughly 750,000 distinct CDR3 sequences listed, about 16% are singletons. Fresh peripheral blood, roughly 9.6 ml, was the source of the PBMCs. V lost 11 bases to trimming and J lost 7 bases; unmatched junction nucleotides: 9. The germline V gene has CDR1 ENHRY and CDR2 SYGVKD. This CDR3 has 12 amino acids.

Sample: blood. The rearrangement links TRBV10-3 to TRBJ1-2, with 8 bases aligning to TRBD1. The TCR was taken from a man younger than 35 with Graves' hyperthyroidism. The DNA for the CDR3 is TGTGCCGGACAGACAGGGGTCGGTGGCTACACCTTC. Its translation is CAGQTGVGGYTF.